This entry lists 28 T cell receptor beta chains sequenced from one sample in a study of spatial heterogeneity in lung cancer. Described time point: sample taken at primary tumor resection. Each CDR3 protein is one row after TCRdb ran MiXCR on the 5' RACE reads. This table has under 25,000 distinct CDR3 sequences, approximately 6.2% appearing once. Sample: PBMCs, taken at surgery. The receptors were gathered from a male donor with early-stage non-small cell lung cancer.

The table lists this clonotype with many counts. The chain employs TRBV20-1 and TRBJ2-7; 11 bases are a match to TRBD2. There are 14 residues in the CDR3. In germline, CDR1 is DFQATT, CDR2 SNEGSKA (reference sequence). V gave up 6 bases and J gave up 4 bases; unmatched junction bases: 8. DNA for the CDR3: TGCAGTGCCATTGCCGGGACTAGCGGTTACGAGCAGTACTTC. Translation gives CSAIAGTSGYEQYF.

The V gene is TRBV7-2, the J gene TRBJ2-1, with 8 bases that match TRBD2. CDR3 length: 17 residues. V gave up 5 bases and J gave up 8 bases; unmatched junction bases: 17. The V gene's germline CDR1 is SGHTA and CDR2 FQGNSA. In DNA, the CDR3 is TGTGCCAGCAGCAATTCCTATCCCGGGACTAGGGATGATGAGCAGTTCTTC. Its protein product is CASSNSYPGTRDDEQFF.

This clonotype is classed as medium-sized. This chain joins TRBV5-1 and TRBJ1-1, with a tentative D call TRBD1 (5 bases). The germline V gene encodes CDR1 SGHRS and CDR2 YFSETQ. Between the trimmed V and J ends, which lost 1 base and 1 base, there was a span of 11 bases. This CDR3 has 15 residues. The CDR3 reads CASSLSGAENTEAFF. CDR3 nucleotide sequence: TGCGCCAGCAGCTTGAGCGGGGCGGAGAACACTGAAGCTTTCTTT.

This clonotype was recorded many times. The chain links TRBV14 to TRBJ1-3, with D unresolved. Germline V gene data show CDR1 as SGHDN and CDR2 as FVKESK. The ends were cut back, 2 bases at V and 0 bases at J, with 11 bases in the middle. The CDR3 contains 16 residues. The CDR3 loop reads CASSQYPASSGNTIYF. CDR3 in DNA: TGTGCCAGCAGCCAATATCCGGCAAGCTCTGGAAACACCATATATTTT. Drawing the rest from reference TRBV14 and TRBJ1-3, the complete variable domain is EAGVTQFPSHSVIEKGQTVTLRCDPISGHDNLYWYRRVMGKEIKFLLHFVKESKQDESGMPNNRFLAERTGGTYSTLKVQPAELEDSGVYFCASSQYPASSGNTIYFGEGSWLTVV.

This clonotype was seen repeatedly, ten times or more. The J gene is TRBJ1-1, the V gene TRBV6-5; D is unclear. Per the germline V gene, CDR1 is MNHEY and CDR2 is SVGAGI. Trimming removed 7 bases from V and 5 bases from J, with 26 bases in between. The length of the CDR3 is 17 residues. DNA for the CDR3: TGTGCCAGCACTCTTGGGCTAACGGCCTCCGGGTGGACTGAAGCTTTCTTT. This encodes CASTLGLTASGWTEAFF.

This clonotype has a count of ten or more. This chain uses TRBV30 with TRBJ2-3; 12 nucleotides line up with TRBD1. Trimming removed 4 bases from V and 7 bases from J; junction bases left unmatched: 9. The CDR3 runs to 15 residues. Germline assignment: CDR1 GTSNPN and CDR2 SVGIG (reference sequence). CDR3 coding DNA: TGTGCCTGGACATTCGGGACAGGGGGCTCATATACGCAGTATTTT. Its protein product is CAWTFGTGGSYTQYF.

This clonotype showed up many times. The germline gene is not matched at one end of the junction; a read error may be the cause. The chain has TRBV29-1 and TRBJ1-2; a weak D match, TRBD1 (5 bases). This CDR3 has 14 residues. In germline, CDR1 is SQVTM, CDR2 ANQGSEA. In DNA form, the CDR3 reads TGCAGCGTTCAAGACAGACTAACTAACTATGGCTACACCTTC. Amino acid sequence: CSVQDRLTNYGYTF.

This clonotype was detected many times. The chain links TRBV9 to TRBJ1-5; D is uncertain. The CDR3 consists of 15 residues. V was pared by 3 bases and J by 1 base, with 11 bases between. CDR1 is SGDLS and CDR2 is YYNGEE in the germline V gene. CDR3 sequence reads: CASSAGSLSNQPQHF. CDR3 sequence (DNA): TGTGCCAGCAGCGCCGGGAGTTTAAGCAATCAGCCCCAGCATTTT.

In its sample, this clonotype was seen many times. The V and J genes are TRBV24-1 and TRBJ2-3; 8 bases agree with TRBD1. Unmatched junction bases numbered 6, after V lost 6 bases and J lost 2 bases. This CDR3 has 15 amino acids. CDR1 and CDR2 from the germline V gene are KGHDR and SFDVKD. This CDR3 reads CATSFTGGPTDTQYF. DNA of the CDR3: TGTGCCACCAGTTTTACAGGGGGTCCCACAGATACGCAGTATTTT.

The V call is TRBV6-2 or TRBV6-3, the J call TRBJ2-4; TRBD2 matches at 7 bases. The junction had 1 base not matched to a gene; V was cut back by 2 bases and J by 0 bases. CDR3 size: 15 residues. The germline gives CDR1 MNHEY, CDR2 SVGEGT. CDR3 residues: CASSYGGGAKNIQYF. The CDR3 DNA reads TGTGCCAGCAGTTACGGGGGGGGAGCCAAAAACATTCAGTACTTC.

Remarks on this clonotype: At one end the junction does not follow the germline gene, possibly because of a read error. V usage is TRBV28 and J usage is TRBJ2-7, with no clear D. The CDR3 extends over 12 amino acids. From germline, CDR1 is MDHEN and CDR2 SYDVKM. The CDR3 protein is CGSSFSSREQYF. The DNA of the CDR3 is TGTGGCAGCAGTTTTAGCTCCAGAGAGCAGTACTTC.

This clonotype was observed at least ten times. This chain links TRBV5-5 with TRBJ2-1, with D maybe TRBD1 (5 bases). V lost 1 base and J 0 bases, leaving 8 bases between the germline ends. Germline V gene lookup returns CDR1 SGHKS and CDR2 YYEKEE (reference sequence). CDR3 length equals 15 residues. For the CDR3, the DNA is TGTGCCAGCAGCTTGCAGGGCAGCTCCTACAATGAGCAGTTCTTC. It yields the protein CASSLQGSSYNEQFF.

This clonotype was seen repeatedly, ten times or more. The rearrangement joins TRBV10-3 to TRBJ2-5; TRBD2 matches 7 bases. The germline V gene has CDR1 ENHRY and CDR2 SYGVKD. The length of the CDR3 is 15 residues. Unmatched junction bases numbered 12, after V lost 6 bases and J lost 5 bases. CDR3 amino acids: CAISELNVGGETQYF. CDR3 nucleotide sequence: TGTGCCATCAGCGAGCTTAACGTGGGGGGGGAGACCCAGTACTTC.

This clonotype occurred many times. The gene calls are TRBV5-1 and TRBJ1-2; D is ambiguous. Germline CDR1 and CDR2: SGHRS and YFSETQ. This CDR3 is 12 amino acids long. The V end lost 0 bases, the J end lost 8 bases, and 8 bases lay between the germline ends. Written as DNA, the CDR3 is TGCGCCAGCAGCTTGGATACCGTGGGCTACACCTTC. Encoded protein: CASSLDTVGYTF.

This clonotype came up a few times. A much larger clone differs from this one at a single base, so this may be a read error. The chain employs TRBV7-3 and TRBJ1-5; tentative D call: TRBD1 (5 bases). The CDR3 has 12 amino acids. From germline, CDR1 is SGHTA and CDR2 FQGTGA. CDR3 sequence reads: CASRGDDQSQHF. The DNA for the CDR3 is TGTGCCAGCAGAGGGGACGATCAGTCCCAGCATTTT. The full variable domain, with the rest looked up from reference TRBV7-3 and TRBJ1-5, is GAGVSQTPSNKVTEKGKYVELRCDPISGHTALYWYRQSLGQGPEFLIYFQGTGAADDSGLPNDRFFAVRPEGSVSTLKIQRTERGDSAVYLCASRGDDQSQHFGDGTRLSIL.

This clonotype was recorded at least ten times. V and J are TRBV7-2 and TRBJ2-1, with 9 bases lining up with TRBD2. J lost 2 bases, V lost 4 bases, and 9 bases had no gene match. Germline V CDR1 and CDR2: SGHTA, FQGNSA. CDR3 length: 17 residues. In nucleotides, the CDR3 is TGTGCCAGCAGCTCTGGCGGGGGGGCAAGGGCCTACAATGAGCAGTTCTTC. This sequence encodes CASSSGGGARAYNEQFF.

In this sample, this clonotype turned up many times. The chain is built from TRBV7-9 and TRBJ1-1, with 8 bases that match TRBD1. The V segment lost 5 bases and the J segment 7 bases; nucleotides outside the gene matches: 9. The V gene's germline CDR1 is SEHNR and CDR2 FQNEAQ (reference sequence). CDR3 size: 14 residues. This CDR3 is CASSPLTGEGEAFF. DNA of the CDR3: TGTGCCAGCAGCCCCCTGACAGGGGAGGGTGAAGCTTTCTTT.

This clonotype was counted many times. The chain joins TRBV28 to TRBJ1-1; D may be TRBD1 (6 bases). The ends were cut back, 5 bases at V and 2 bases at J, with 12 bases in the middle. The length of the CDR3 is 14 residues. The germline CDR1 and CDR2 sequences are MDHEN and SYDVKM. CDR3 DNA: TGTGCCAGCAGTCCCGGGACACACAACACTGAAGCTTTCTTT. Its translation is CASSPGTHNTEAFF.

At least ten counts were recorded for this clonotype. The CDR3: CSASAGQYYNEQFF. The CDR3, as DNA: TGCAGTGCTAGCGCGGGACAGTACTACAATGAGCAGTTCTTC. The chain is built from TRBV20-1 and TRBJ2-1; TRBD1 might be the D (7 bases). The germline gives CDR1 DFQATT, CDR2 SNEGSKA (reference sequence). The CDR3 spans 14 residues. The V gene lost 3 bases and the J gene lost 3 bases, with 12 bases spanning the gap.

By share of the sample, this clonotype is medium-sized. CDR3 sequence: CASSIIGETQYF. The CDR3 DNA reads as TGTGCCAGTAGTATTATAGGAGAGACCCAGTACTTC. The V call is TRBV19, the J call TRBJ2-5; D unresolved. The germline V gene encodes CDR1 LNHDA and CDR2 SQIVND (reference sequence). The CDR3 runs to 12 residues. V gave up 3 bases and J gave up 4 bases, with 6 bases separating them.

This chain's CDR3 is CASSFVGTDTQYF. The CDR3 DNA sequence: TGTGCCAGCAGTTTCGTAGGAACAGATACGCAGTATTTT. V usage is TRBV12-3 or TRBV12-4 and J usage is TRBJ2-3, with D hard to call. Trimming left V 3 bases short and J 3 bases short, with 7 bases between. This CDR3 is 13 amino acids long.

This clonotype was picked up many times. This chain links TRBV28 with TRBJ2-6, with a weak D call TRBD2 (5 bases). The CDR3 has 21 residues. V lost 1 base and J lost 0, with 22 bases in between. Germline CDR1 reads MDHEN; CDR2 reads SYDVKM. The CDR3 region is CASSLYMLSRAASSGANVLTF. Written as DNA, the CDR3 is TGTGCCAGCAGTTTATACATGCTTTCGAGGGCCGCCAGCTCTGGGGCCAACGTCCTGACTTTC.

This clonotype has a count of ten or more. V is TRBV29-1 and J is TRBJ1-4; 8 positions match TRBD1. CDR1 SQVTM and CDR2 ANQGSEA come from the germline V gene. The CDR3 sequence is 15 residues long. The J segment lost 4 bases and the V segment lost 2 bases, leaving 6 bases of the junction unmatched. The CDR3 is CSVEIGTGFNEKLFF. CDR3 nucleotides: TGCAGCGTTGAAATAGGGACAGGATTTAATGAAAAACTGTTTTTT.

This clonotype has at least ten counts. The rearrangement uses TRBV24-1 and TRBJ2-5, with 8 bases lining up with TRBD1. Per the germline V gene, CDR1 is KGHDR and CDR2 is SFDVKD. The CDR3 runs 16 residues. J was trimmed by 5 bases and V by 4 bases; bases with no gene match: 11. CDR3 protein: CATSDRTDREDETQYF. For the CDR3, the DNA is TGTGCCACCAGTGACCGAACGGACAGGGAGGATGAGACCCAGTACTTC.

There are many counts of this clonotype. J is TRBJ1-1 and V is TRBV5-8, with D uncertain. V gave up 6 bases and J gave up 6 bases, with 12 bases separating them. CDR3 length equals 12 residues. CDR1 and CDR2 from the germline V gene are SGHTS and YDEGEE. The CDR3 loop reads CASKVWSAEAFF. The CDR3 DNA sequence: TGTGCCAGCAAGGTCTGGAGCGCTGAAGCTTTCTTT.

Comments on this clonotype: This sequence may be a read error, since a much larger clone differs from it by one base. Lacking the conserved final phenylalanine or tryptophan, this CDR3 likely reflects a read error. This chain uses TRBV11-2 with TRBJ1-1, with D hard to call. The V end lost 6 bases, the J end lost 0 bases, and 14 bases lay between the germline ends. Per the germline V gene, CDR1 is SGHAT and CDR2 is FQNNGV. CDR3 length equals 15 residues. The CDR3 bases are TGTGCCAGCAGATTAACACCAAGAATGAACACTGAAGCTTTCTCT. It codes for CASRLTPRMNTEAFS.

This clonotype was recorded at least ten times. The chain is built from TRBV14 and TRBJ2-3, with TRBD2 matching over 12 bases. The trim removed 1 base at V and 2 bases at J, leaving 1 base unmatched. The germline gives CDR1 SGHDN, CDR2 FVKESK. The CDR3 has 16 residues. The CDR3 sequence: CASSQGLAGDTDTQYF. The CDR3 nucleotides are TGTGCCAGCAGCCAAGGACTAGCGGGAGACACAGATACGCAGTATTTT.

With regard to this clonotype: This may be a read error: a much more frequent sequence differs by one nucleotide. The V call is TRBV6-2 or TRBV6-3, the J call TRBJ2-1; 7 positions match TRBD2. The junction had 18 bases not matched to a gene; V was cut back by 6 bases and J by 7 bases. The CDR3 extends over 17 amino acids. Germline lookup yields CDR1 MNHEY and CDR2 SVGEGT. CDR3 sequence reads: CASSWPVSGPSGNEQFF. As DNA, the CDR3 is TGTGCCAGCAGCTGGCCGGTTAGCGGGCCTTCGGGTAATGAGCAGTTCTTC.